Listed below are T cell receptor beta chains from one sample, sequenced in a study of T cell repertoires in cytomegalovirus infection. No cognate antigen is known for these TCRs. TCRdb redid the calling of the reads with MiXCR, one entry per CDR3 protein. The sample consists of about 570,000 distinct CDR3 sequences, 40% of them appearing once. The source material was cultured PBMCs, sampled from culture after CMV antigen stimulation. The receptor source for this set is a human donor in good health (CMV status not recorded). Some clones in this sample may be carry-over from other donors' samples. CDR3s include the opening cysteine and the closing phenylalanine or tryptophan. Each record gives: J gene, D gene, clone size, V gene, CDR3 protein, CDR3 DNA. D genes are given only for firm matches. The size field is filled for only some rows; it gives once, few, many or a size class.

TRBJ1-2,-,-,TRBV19,CASSIPHLDGVSGYTF,TGTGCCAGTAGTATACCCCACCTCGACGGGGTTAGTGGCTACACCTTC
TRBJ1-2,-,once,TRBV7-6,CASSYGGARYGHTF,TGTGCCAGCAGCTATGGGGGAGCCCGCTATGGCCACACCTTC
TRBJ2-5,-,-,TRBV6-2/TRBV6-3,CASSRTFEGTQYF,TGTGCCAGCAGTCGGACGTTCGAAGGGACCCAGTACTTC
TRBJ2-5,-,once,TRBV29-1,CSVEAGLETQYF,TGCAGCGTTGAAGCAGGGTTAGAGACCCAGTACTTC
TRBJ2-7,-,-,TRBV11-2,CASSFRGAGYEQYF,TGTGCCAGCAGCTTTCGGGGGGCTGGCTACGAGCAGTACTTC
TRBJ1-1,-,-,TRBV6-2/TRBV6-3,CASSPREGTEAFF,TGTGCCAGCAGCCCCCGCGAGGGCACTGAAGCTTTCTTT
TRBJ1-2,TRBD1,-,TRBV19,CATSPRTGEGYTF,TGTGCCACTAGTCCGCGGACAGGGGAAGGCTACACCTTC
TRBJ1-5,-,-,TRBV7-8,CASSFGRPVGNQPQHF,TGTGCCAGCAGCTTCGGCAGGCCGGTTGGCAATCAGCCCCAGCATTTT
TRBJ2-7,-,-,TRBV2,CASSEDAGLPYEQYF,TGTGCCAGCAGTGAAGATGCGGGACTCCCCTACGAGCAGTACTTC
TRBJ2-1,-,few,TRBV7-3,CASTRHLIYNEQFF,TGTGCCAGCACTCGACATCTAATCTACAATGAGCAGTTCTTC
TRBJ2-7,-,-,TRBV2,CASTRQGGINEQYF,TGTGCCAGCACGAGACAGGGAGGGATCAACGAGCAGTACTTC
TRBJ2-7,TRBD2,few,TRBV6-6,CASSLLAGYSYEQYF,TGTGCCAGCAGTCTCTTAGCGGGTTACTCCTACGAGCAGTACTTC
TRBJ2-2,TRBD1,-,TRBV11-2,CASSSTRTGPTGELFF,TGTGCCAGCAGCTCAACCAGGACAGGCCCGACCGGGGAGCTGTTTTTT
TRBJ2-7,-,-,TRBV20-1,CSAPGPPSF,TGCAGTGCACCGGGACCTCCCTCCTTC
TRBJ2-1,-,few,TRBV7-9,CASSPTGGLINEQFF,TGTGCCAGCAGCCCAACGGGGGGCCTCATCAATGAGCAGTTCTTC
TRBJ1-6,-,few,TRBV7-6,CASSLEPGAFSPLHF,TGTGCCAGCAGCTTAGAGCCAGGGGCCTTTTCACCCCTCCACTTT
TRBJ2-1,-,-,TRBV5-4,CASSATASYNEQFF,TGTGCCAGCAGCGCGACAGCTTCCTACAATGAGCAGTTCTTC
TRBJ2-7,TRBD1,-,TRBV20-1,CSARDRQGRRYEQYF,TGCAGTGCTAGGGACAGGCAGGGAAGAAGGTACGAGCAGTACTTC
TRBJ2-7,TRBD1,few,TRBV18,CASSPRGRGNLGF,TGTGCCAGCTCTCCAAGGGGGCGCGGTAATTTGGGCTTC
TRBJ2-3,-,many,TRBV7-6,CASSPGARLKATSTDTQYF,TGTGCCAGCAGTCCAGGGGCGCGTCTAAAAGCCACTAGCACAGATACGCAGTATTTT
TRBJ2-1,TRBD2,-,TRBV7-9,CALDRDGRHEQFF,TGTGCCTTGGATAGGGACGGGAGGCATGAGCAGTTCTTC
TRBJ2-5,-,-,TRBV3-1,CASSQQLKETQYF,TGTGCCAGCAGCCAACAGCTAAAGGAGACCCAGTACTTC
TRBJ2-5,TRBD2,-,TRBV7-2,CASSLRAGGLETQYF,TGTGCCAGCAGCTTAAGGGCGGGGGGGCTTGAGACCCAGTACTTC
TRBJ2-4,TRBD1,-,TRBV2,CASSALRGDRGGIQYF,TGTGCCAGCAGCGCCCTGAGAGGGGACAGGGGAGGCATTCAGTACTTC
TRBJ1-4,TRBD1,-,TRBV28,CASSSPSTGHNEKLFF,TGTGCCAGCAGTTCTCCTTCGACAGGGCATAATGAAAAACTGTTTTTT
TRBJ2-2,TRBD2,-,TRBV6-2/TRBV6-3,CASSYSGSGRNTGELFF,TGTGCCAGCAGTTACTCGGGTAGCGGGAGGAACACCGGGGAGCTGTTTTTT
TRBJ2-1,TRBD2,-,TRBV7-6,CASSGGPGGDLFF,TGTGCCAGCAGTGGGGGACCGGGAGGCGATTTGTTCTTC
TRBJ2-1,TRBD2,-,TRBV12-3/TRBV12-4,CASTSAGAAQFF,TGTGCCAGCACCTCAGCGGGAGCGGCCCAGTTCTTC
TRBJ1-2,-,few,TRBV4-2,CASSQDRSGVYGYTF,TGTGCCAGCAGCCAAGACCGTTCAGGGGTCTATGGCTACACCTTC
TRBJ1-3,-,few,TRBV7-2,CASSFERNTIYF,TGTGCCAGCAGCTTTGAGCGAAACACCATATATTTT
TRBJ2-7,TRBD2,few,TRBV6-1,CASSESRRGGFEQYF,TGTGCCAGCAGTGAATCCCGCCGGGGGGGATTCGAGCAGTACTTC
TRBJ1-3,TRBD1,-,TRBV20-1,CSAALGTGAISSGNTIYF,TGCAGTGCTGCCCTGGGGACAGGGGCTATCAGCTCTGGAAACACCATATATTTT